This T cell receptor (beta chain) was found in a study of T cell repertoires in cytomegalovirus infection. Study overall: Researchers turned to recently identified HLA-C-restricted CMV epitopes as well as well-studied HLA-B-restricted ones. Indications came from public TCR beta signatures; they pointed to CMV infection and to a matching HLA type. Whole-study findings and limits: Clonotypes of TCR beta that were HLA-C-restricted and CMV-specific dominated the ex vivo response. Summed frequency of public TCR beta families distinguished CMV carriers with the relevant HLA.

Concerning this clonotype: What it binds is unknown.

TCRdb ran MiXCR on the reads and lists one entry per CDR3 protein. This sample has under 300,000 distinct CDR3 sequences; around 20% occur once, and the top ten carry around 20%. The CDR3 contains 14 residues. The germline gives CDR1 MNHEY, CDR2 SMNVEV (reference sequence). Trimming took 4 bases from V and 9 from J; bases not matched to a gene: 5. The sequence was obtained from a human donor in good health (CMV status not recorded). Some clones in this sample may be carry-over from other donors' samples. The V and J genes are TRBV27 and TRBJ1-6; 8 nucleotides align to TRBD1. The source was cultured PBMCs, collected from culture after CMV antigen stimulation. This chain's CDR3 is CASSSNRGSSPLHF. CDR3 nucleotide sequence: TGTGCCAGCAGTTCGAACAGGGGGAGTTCACCCCTCCACTTT.